This T cell receptor (beta chain) was profiled in a study of cytomegalovirus exposure and HLA in healthy donors. Study-wide findings and caveats: TCR beta chain V- and J-gene trimming was linked, in a later analysis, to a missense variant in DCLRE1C.

Primers: 60 Vbeta forward and 13 Jbeta reverse. Sequencing used immunoSEQ multiplex PCR; TCRdb keeps in-frame clones, though not all of them. The profile covers roughly 98,000 clones, with under 70% appearing a single time and under 3% taken by the ten largest. The V and J ends lost 3 bases and 5 bases, in that order; junction bases with no gene match: 5. The CDR3 extends over 15 amino acids. Germline values: CDR1 WNHNN, CDR2 SYGVQD (reference sequence). Note on this clone: The antigen is not known.

The TCR originated in a man between 50 and 59 years old in good health and CMV-seronegative. This chain uses TRBV10-1 with TRBJ2-1; TRBD2 agrees at 9 bases. The sequenced sample was PBMCs. In DNA, the CDR3 is TGCGCCAGCAGTGAAGGCGGGGGGGGTAACAATGAGCAGTTCTTC. This gives the protein CASSEGGGGNNEQFF.